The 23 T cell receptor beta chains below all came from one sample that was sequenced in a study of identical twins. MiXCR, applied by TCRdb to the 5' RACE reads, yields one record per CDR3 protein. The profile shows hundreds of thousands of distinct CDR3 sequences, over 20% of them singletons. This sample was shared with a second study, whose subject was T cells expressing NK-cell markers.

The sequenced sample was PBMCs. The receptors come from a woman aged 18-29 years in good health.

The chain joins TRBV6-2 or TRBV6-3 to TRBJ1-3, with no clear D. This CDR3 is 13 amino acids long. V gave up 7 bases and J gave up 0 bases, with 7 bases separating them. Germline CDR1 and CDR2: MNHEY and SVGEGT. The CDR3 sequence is CASTWDSGNTIYF. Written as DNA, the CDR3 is TGTGCCAGCACGTGGGACTCTGGAAACACCATATATTTT.

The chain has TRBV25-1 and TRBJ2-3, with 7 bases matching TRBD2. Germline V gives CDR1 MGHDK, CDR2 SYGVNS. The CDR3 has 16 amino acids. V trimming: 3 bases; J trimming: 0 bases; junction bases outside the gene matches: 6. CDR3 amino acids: CASSDPSGHSTDTQYF. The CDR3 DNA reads TGTGCCAGCAGTGATCCTAGCGGCCATAGCACAGATACGCAGTATTTT.

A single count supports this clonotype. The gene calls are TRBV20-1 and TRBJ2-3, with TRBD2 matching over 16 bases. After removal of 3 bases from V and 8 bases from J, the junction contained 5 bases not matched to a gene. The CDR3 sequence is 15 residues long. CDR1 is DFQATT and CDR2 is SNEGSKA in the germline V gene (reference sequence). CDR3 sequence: CSARRGTSGRVTQYF. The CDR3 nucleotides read TGCAGTGCTAGGAGGGGGACTAGCGGGAGGGTTACGCAGTATTTT.

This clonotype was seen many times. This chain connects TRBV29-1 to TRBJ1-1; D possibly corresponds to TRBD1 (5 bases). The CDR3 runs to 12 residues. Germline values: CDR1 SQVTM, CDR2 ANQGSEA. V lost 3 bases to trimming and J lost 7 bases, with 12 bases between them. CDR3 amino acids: CSVDPREGEAFF. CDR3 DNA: TGCAGCGTTGATCCCAGGGAGGGTGAAGCTTTCTTT.

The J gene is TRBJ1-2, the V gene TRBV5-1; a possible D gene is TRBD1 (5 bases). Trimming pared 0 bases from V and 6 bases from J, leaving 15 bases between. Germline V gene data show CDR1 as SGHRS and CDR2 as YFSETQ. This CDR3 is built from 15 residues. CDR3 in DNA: TGCGCCAGCAGCTTGGTAACCCCAGGGAGGCATGGCTACACCTTC. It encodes CASSLVTPGRHGYTF.

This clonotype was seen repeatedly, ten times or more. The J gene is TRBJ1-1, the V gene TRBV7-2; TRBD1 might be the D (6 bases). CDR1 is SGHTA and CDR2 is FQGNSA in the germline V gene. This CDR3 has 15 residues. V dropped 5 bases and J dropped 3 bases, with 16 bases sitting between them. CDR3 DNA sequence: TGTGCCAGCAGCCTTAGGGGGGGGAGGGACACTGAAGCTTTCTTT. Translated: CASSLRGGRDTEAFF.

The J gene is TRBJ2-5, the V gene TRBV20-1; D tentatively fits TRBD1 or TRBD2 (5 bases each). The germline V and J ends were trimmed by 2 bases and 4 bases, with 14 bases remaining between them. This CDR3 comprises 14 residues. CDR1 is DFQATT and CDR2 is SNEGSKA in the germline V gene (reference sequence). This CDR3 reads CSARRDPGGETQYF. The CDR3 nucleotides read TGCAGTGCTAGACGGGACCCCGGAGGAGAGACCCAGTACTTC.

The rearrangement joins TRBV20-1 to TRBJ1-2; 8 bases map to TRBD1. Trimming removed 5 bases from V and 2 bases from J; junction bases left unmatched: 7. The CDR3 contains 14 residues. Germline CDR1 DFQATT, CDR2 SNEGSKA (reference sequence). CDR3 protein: CSAPPGTGNYGYTF. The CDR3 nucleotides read TGCAGTGCTCCTCCCGGGACAGGCAACTATGGCTACACCTTC.

CDR3 bases: TGTGCCAGCAGCTTAATTAGGTGGGGGGGGCGTTTAAGGAATGAGCAGTTCTTC. It yields the protein CASSLIRWGGRLRNEQFF. The chain combines TRBV11-2 with TRBJ2-1; a possible D gene is TRBD2 (7 bases). The germline V gene has CDR1 SGHAT and CDR2 FQNNGV. The CDR3 has 18 amino acids. Trimming pared 2 bases from V and 7 bases from J, leaving 24 bases between.

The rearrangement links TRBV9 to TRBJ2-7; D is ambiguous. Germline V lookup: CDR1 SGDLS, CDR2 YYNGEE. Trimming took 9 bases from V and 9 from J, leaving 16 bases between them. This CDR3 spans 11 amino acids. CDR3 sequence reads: CATRATTRQYF. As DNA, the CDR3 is TGTGCCACCCGAGCCACGACGAGGCAGTACTTC.

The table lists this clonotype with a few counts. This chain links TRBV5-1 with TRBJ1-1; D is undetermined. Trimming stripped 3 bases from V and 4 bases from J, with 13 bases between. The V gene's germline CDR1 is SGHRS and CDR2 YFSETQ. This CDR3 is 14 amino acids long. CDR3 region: CASSSNGVATEAFF. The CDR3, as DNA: TGCGCCAGCAGCTCCAACGGGGTGGCCACTGAAGCTTTCTTT.

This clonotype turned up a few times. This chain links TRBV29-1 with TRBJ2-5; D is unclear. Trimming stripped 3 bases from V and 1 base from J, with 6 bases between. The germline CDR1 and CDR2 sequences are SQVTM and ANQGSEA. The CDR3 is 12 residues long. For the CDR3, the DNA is TGCAGCGTTGAGCCTACCCAAGAGACCCAGTACTTC. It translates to CSVEPTQETQYF.

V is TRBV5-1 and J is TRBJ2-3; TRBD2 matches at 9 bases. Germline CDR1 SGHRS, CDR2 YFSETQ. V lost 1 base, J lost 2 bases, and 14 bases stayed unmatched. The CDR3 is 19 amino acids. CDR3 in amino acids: CASSLRILAGRGYTDTQYF. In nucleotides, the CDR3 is TGCGCCAGCAGCTTGAGAATACTAGCGGGTCGTGGGTACACAGATACGCAGTATTTT.

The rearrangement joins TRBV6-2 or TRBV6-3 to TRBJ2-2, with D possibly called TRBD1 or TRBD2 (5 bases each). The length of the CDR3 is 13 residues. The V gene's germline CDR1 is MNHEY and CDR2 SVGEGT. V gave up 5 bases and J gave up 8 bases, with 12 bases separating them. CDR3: CASSLGAFGELFF. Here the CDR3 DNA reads TGTGCCAGCAGTCTCGGGGCCTTTGGGGAGCTGTTTTTT.

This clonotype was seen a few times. In DNA form, the CDR3 reads TGTGCCATCAGTGAGACAGCGGGAGGGCCGGGGGAGCTGTTTTTT. Its protein product is CAISETAGGPGELFF. The chain is built from TRBV10-3 and TRBJ2-2; 10 bases agree with TRBD2. This CDR3 is 15 amino acids long. The trim removed 2 bases at V and 8 bases at J, leaving 5 bases unmatched. Germline CDR1 reads ENHRY; CDR2 reads SYGVKD.

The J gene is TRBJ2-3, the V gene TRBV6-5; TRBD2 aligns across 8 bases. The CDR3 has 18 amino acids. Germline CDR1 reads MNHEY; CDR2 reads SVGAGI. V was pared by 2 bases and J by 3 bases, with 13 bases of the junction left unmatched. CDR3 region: CASSYAGGTGGITDTQYF. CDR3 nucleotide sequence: TGTGCCAGCAGTTACGCGGGGGGCACGGGGGGGATTACAGATACGCAGTATTTT.

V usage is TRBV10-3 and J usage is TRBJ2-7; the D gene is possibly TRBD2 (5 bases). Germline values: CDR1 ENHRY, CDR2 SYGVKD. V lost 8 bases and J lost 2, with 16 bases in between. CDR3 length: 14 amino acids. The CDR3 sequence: CAIGRLGATYEQYF. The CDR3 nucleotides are TGTGCCATCGGCAGGTTGGGAGCTACCTACGAGCAGTACTTC.

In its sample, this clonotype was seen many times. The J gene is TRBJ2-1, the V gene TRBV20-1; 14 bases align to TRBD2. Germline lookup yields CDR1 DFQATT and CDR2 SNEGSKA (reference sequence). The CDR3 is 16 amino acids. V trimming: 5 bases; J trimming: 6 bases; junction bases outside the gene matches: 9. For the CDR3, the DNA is TGCAGTGCTCCAGGGACTAGCGGGAGATCGCGCAATGAGCAGTTCTTC. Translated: CSAPGTSGRSRNEQFF.

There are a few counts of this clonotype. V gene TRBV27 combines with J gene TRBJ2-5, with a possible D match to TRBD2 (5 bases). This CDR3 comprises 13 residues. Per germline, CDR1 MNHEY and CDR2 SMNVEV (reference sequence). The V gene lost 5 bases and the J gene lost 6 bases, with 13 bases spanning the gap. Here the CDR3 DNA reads TGTGCCAGCAGTGTAGACTGGAGGAAGACCCAGTACTTC. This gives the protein CASSVDWRKTQYF.

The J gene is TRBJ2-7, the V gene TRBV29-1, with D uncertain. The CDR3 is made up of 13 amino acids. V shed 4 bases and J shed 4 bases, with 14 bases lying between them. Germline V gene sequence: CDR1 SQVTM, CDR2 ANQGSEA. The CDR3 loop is CSVGGHSAYEQYF. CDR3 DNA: TGCAGCGTTGGCGGCCACAGCGCGTACGAGCAGTACTTC.

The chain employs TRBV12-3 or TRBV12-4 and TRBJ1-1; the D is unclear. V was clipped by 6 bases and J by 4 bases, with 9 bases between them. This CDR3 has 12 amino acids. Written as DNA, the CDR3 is TGTGCCAGCAGCACAGACCGCACTGAAGCTTTCTTT. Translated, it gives CASSTDRTEAFF.

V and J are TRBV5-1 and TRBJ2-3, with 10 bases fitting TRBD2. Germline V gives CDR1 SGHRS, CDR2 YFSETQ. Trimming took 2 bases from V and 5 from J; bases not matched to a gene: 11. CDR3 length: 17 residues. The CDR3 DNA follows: TGCGCCAGCAGCTTCCAACCCAGCGGGGGGGCCGGAGATACGCAGTATTTT. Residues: CASSFQPSGGAGDTQYF. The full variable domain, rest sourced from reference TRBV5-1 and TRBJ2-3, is KAGVTQTPRYLIKTRGQQVTLSCSPISGHRSVSWYQQTPGQGLQFLFEYFSETQRNKGNFPGRFSGRQFSNSRSEMNVSTLELGDSALYLCASSFQPSGGAGDTQYFGPGTRLTVL.

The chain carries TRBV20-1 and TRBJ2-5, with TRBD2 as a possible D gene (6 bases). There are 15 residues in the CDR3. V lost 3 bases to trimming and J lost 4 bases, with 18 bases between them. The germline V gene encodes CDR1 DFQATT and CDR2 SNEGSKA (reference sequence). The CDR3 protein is CSASDSMGGGETQYF. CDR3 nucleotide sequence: TGCAGTGCTAGCGATTCAATGGGGGGAGGAGAGACCCAGTACTTC.